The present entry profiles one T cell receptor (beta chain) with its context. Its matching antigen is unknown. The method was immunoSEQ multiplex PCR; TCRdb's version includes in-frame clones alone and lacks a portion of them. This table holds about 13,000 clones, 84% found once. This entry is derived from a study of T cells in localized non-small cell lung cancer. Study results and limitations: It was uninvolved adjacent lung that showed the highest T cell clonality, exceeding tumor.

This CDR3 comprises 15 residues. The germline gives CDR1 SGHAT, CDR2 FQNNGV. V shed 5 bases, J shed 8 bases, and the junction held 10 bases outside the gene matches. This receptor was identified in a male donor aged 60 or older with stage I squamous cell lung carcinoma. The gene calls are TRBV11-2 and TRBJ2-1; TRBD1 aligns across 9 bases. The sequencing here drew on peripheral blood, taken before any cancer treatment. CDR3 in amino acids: CASSTAGTGYDEQFF. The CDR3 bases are TGTGCCAGCAGCACCGCCGGGACAGGGTACGATGAGCAGTTCTTC.